This T cell receptor beta chain comes out of a study of T cell changes during pregnancy in multiple sclerosis. Profiled with immunoSEQ multiplex PCR; TCRdb holds only in-frame clones, not every one. The profile covers roughly 36,000 clones, with approximately 91% appearing a single time and approximately 4.5% taken by the ten largest. This CDR3 region has 19 residues. Losses at the gene ends were 2 bases for V and 3 bases for J; bases not matched to a gene: 18. This receptor was taken from a female donor in good health, enrolled as a control in a pregnancy study. The chain employs TRBV23-1 and TRBJ2-7; 8 bases agree with TRBD1. TRBV23-1 is designated an ORF whose function remains uncertain. The sequences come from peripheral blood, collected in the second trimester of pregnancy. CDR3 in DNA: TGCGCCAGCAGTCAAGGGTGGGCAGGGGGCCAATGGGGGTTCTACGAGCAGTACTTC. Translating it yields CASSQGWAGGQWGFYEQYF.